Given below is one TCR beta chain in context. Busulfan-fludarabine conditioning, marrow transplant, and cyclophosphamide on days +3 and +4 were administered. This sample was included in a study of T cells after posttransplantation cyclophosphamide. Here immunoSEQ multiplex PCR was the method, and the copy in TCRdb shows in-frame clones only, minus some. This sample carries around 5,000 clones, none of them present only once. This CDR3 has 14 residues. With 0 bases removed from V and 5 bases from J, the gap between germline ends came to 9 bases. CDR1 is SGHRS and CDR2 is YFSETQ in the germline V gene. V usage is TRBV5-1 and J usage is TRBJ2-1; D gene uncertain. Here the sequenced sample was PBMCs, taken after allogeneic stem cell transplant with posttransplant cyclophosphamide. The sequence came from a male patient between 55 and 70 years old who received an allogeneic stem cell transplant from a related donor, was CMV-positive, and had no GVHD. Some of the T cells might come from the graft donor. The chain's CDR3 is CASSLGDIHNEQFF. For the CDR3, the DNA is TGCGCCAGCAGCTTGGGAGACATCCACAATGAGCAGTTCTTC.